The sequence of this TCR beta chain was determined in a study of spatial heterogeneity in lung cancer (dated by TCRdb to the late 2010s). Some background on the complete study: Beta-chain transcripts were consistently detected in greater numbers than alpha-chain transcripts, which likely reflects a higher abundance of beta-chain transcripts. In tumor regions, TCR transcript counts showed a strong correlation with a T cell transcriptional module score from matched bulk RNA-seq. Both alpha and beta chains were TCR-sequenced in samples taken at surgery, namely 220 tumor regions, 62 to 65 matched nontumor lung samples and some 53 PBMC samples. TCR alpha and beta repertoires were quantitatively compared across multiple tumor regions, matched nontumor lung and blood in non-small cell lung cancer. In the raw uncorrected reads, each unique combination of TCR and UMI appeared more than ten times on average. The study linked features of the TCR repertoire to counts of nonsynonymous mutations, which were determined by whole-exome sequencing of tumor tissue.

Broader findings and caveats from the paper: TCR-seq coverage of tumor T cells was estimated to be only approximately 7% for alpha chains and roughly 13% for beta chains. The count of ubiquitous expanded TCRs correlated with the count of ubiquitous nonsynonymous mutations, and the count of regional expanded TCRs correlated with the count of regional nonsynonymous mutations. The tumor nonsynonymous mutation count correlated with the number of expanded intratumoral alpha and beta TCRs. Additional single-cell paired TCR alpha and beta sequencing was considered necessary to confirm, at a functional level, the hypothesis that regional TCRs recognize regional mutations.

The library relied on 5' RACE. The instrument given in TCRdb is NextSeq 500. The TCR library protocol attached a unique molecular identifier to each TCR cDNA molecule to allow correction of PCR and sequencing errors. Regarding the original processing steps: TCR identification, UMI-based error correction and CDR3 extraction were performed with Decombinator tools. TCRs above a frequency of 2 per 1,000, corresponding to the top 1% of the tumor frequency distribution, were defined as expanded. Expanded tumor TCRs were classed as regional if statistically deemed absent (corrected P<0.05) from at least one tumor region, otherwise ubiquitous. Rényi diversity was computed with the R vegan package after subsampling each repertoire 100 times to 5,000 TCRs. CDR3 similarity networks were built from amino acid triplet string-kernel similarity, with CDR3s being connected when pairwise similarity was above 0.82. The public reads were run again by TCRdb, first through fastp at Q25 and then through MiXCR, and only productive beta chains were kept. Every entry covers one CDR3 protein and lists the most common genes and DNA from its rows. The V and J calls shown here were made by TCRdb, not taken from the authors' results. The sample contains 440 or so distinct CDR3 sequences, approximately 67% of them found a single time. The ten top clones hold roughly 15% of the sample.

With regard to this clonotype: This receptor's antigen is unknown. No base quality values were provided; no much bigger clone lies one nucleotide off. This beta chain turned up in a library designed for alpha chains; as an off-target read, its abundance says little.

The time point label for this specimen denotes: sample taken at primary tumor resection. Samples were obtained from fewer than 80 patients with early-stage, untreated non-small cell lung cancer from the lung TRACERx cohort. Without any cell sorting, TCR sequencing was performed on whole RNA extracted either from tumor and nontumor lung tissue or from cryopreserved PBMC samples. Only patients with enough RNA available from two or more tumor regions were chosen for TCR sequencing. Before selection, tumor and adjacent nontumor lung specimens were reviewed by a lung pathologist. The sequencing used lung tumor tissue, collected at surgery. The clonotype originates from a male donor with early-stage non-small cell lung cancer.

The DNA sequence reads TGTGCCAGCAGCTTACGGTCAGGAAGTGAAAAACTGTTTTTT. Its product reads: CASSLRSGSEKLFF. The rearrangement joined TRBV7-2 to TRBJ1-4, with no D gene named confidently. In the germline V gene, CDR1 corresponds to SGHTA and CDR2 to FQGNSA. Counted from cysteine to phenylalanine, this CDR3 has 14 amino acids. Of the read, only the CDR3 DNA is kept; its 42 bases are in frame from base 1. V gives up 2 bases and J gives up 7 bases, and the segment between their germline ends measures 11 bases.